This T cell receptor beta chain originates from a study of T cell changes during pregnancy in multiple sclerosis. Clones were sequenced by immunoSEQ multiplex PCR, and TCRdb holds only the in-frame ones, with some missing. The table has tens of thousands of clones, just over 90% seen once. This CDR3 is built from 16 residues. Trimming removed 0 bases at V and 2 bases at J, with 11 bases between. Germline CDR1 is SGHRS and CDR2 is YFSETQ. The source material was CD4+ T cells from peripheral blood mononuclear cells, sampled after pregnancy. This TCR was sampled from a female donor in good health, enrolled as a control in a pregnancy study. The rearrangement uses TRBV5-1 and TRBJ2-2; D is undetermined. The CDR3 loop reads CASSLGSGRNTGELFF. Written as DNA, the CDR3 is TGCGCCAGCAGCTTGGGGTCAGGCCGAAACACCGGGGAGCTGTTTTTT.